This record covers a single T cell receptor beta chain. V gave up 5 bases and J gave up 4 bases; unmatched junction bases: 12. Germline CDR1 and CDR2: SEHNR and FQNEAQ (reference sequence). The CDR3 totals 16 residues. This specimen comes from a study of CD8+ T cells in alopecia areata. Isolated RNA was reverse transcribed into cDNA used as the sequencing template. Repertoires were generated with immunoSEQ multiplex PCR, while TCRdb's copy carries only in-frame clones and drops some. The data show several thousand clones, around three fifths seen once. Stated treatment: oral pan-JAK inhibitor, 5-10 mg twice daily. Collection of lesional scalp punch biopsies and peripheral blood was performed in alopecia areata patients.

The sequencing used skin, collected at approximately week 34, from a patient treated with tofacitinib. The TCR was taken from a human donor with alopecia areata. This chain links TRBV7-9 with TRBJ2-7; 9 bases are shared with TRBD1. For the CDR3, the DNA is TGTGCCAGCAGCGAAGGGGGGACAGGGATGATTTACGAGCAGTACTTC. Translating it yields CASSEGGTGMIYEQYF.